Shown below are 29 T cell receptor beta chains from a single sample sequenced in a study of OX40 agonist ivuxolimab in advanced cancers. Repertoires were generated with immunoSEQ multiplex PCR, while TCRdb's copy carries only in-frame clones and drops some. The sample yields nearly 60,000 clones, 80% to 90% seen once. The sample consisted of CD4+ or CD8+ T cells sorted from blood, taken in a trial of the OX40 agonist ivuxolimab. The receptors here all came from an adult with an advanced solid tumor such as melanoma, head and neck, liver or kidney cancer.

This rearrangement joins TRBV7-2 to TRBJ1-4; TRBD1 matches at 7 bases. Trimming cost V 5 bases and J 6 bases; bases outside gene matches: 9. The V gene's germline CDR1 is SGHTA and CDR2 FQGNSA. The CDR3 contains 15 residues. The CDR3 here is CASSPRTGTYEKLFF. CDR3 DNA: TGTGCCAGCAGCCCTAGGACAGGCACCTATGAAAAACTGTTTTTT.

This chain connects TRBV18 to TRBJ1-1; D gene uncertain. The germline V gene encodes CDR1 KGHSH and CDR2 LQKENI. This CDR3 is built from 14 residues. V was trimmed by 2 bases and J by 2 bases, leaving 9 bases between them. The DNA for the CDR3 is TGTGCCAGCTCACCATCAGAAGGCAACACTGAAGCTTTCTTT. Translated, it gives CASSPSEGNTEAFF.

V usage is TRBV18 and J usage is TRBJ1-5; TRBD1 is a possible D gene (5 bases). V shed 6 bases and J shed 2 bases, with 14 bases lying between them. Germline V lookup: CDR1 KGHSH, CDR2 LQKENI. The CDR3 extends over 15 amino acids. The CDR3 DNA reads TGTGCCAGCTCTCTGGGACCGGCGGGCAATCAGCCCCAGCATTTT. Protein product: CASSLGPAGNQPQHF.

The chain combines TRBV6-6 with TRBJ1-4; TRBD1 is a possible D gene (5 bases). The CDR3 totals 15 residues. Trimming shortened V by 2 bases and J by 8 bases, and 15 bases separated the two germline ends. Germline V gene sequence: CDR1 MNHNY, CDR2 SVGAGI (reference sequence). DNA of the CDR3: TGTGCCAGCAGTTACGGAGGGACGGAAGGGGAAAAACTGTTTTTT. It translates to CASSYGGTEGEKLFF.

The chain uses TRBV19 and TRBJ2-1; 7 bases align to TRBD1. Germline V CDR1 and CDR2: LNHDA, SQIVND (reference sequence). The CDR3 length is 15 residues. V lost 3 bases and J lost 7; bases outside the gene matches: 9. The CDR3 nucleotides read TGTGCCAGTAGTATTTGGATCGACAGGGTGAATGAGCAGTTCTTC. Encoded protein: CASSIWIDRVNEQFF.

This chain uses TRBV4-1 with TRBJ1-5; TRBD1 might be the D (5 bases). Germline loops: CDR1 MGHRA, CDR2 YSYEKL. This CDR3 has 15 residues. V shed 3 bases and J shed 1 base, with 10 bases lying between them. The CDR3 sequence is CASSHEQESNQPQHF. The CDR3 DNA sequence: TGCGCCAGCAGCCATGAACAGGAGAGCAATCAGCCCCAGCATTTT.

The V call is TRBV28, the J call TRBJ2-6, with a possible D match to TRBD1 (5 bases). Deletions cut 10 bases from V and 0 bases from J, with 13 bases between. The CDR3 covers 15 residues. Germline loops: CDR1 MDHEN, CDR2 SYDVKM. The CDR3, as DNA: TGTGCCAACAGACACGACAGCTCTGGGGCCAACGTCCTGACTTTC. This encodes CANRHDSSGANVLTF.

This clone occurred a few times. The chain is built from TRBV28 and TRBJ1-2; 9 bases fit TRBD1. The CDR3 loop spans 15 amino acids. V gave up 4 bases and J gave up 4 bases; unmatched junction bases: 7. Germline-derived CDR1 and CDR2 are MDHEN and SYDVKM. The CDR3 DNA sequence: TGTGCCAGCAGTTCTCCTGGACAGGGGCGCTATGGCTACACCTTC. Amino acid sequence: CASSSPGQGRYGYTF.

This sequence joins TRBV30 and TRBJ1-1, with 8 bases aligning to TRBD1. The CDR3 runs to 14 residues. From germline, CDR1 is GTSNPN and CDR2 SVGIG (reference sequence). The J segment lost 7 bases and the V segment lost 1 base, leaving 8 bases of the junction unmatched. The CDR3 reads CAWSDQGAIGEAFF. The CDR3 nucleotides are TGTGCCTGGAGTGACCAGGGGGCGATTGGTGAAGCTTTCTTT.

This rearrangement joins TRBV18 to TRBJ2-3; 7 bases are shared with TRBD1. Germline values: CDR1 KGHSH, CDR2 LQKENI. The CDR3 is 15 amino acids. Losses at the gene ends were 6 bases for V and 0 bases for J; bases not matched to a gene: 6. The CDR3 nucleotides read TGTGCCAGCTCGCCCAGGGACAGTAGCACAGATACGCAGTATTTT. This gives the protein CASSPRDSSTDTQYF.

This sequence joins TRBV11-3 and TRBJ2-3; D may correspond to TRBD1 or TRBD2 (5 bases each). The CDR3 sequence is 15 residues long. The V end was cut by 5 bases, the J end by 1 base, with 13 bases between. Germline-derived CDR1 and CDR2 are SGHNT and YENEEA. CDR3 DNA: TGTGCCAGCAGCGCCACGGGGCTGGGCACAGATACGCAGTATTTT. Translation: CASSATGLGTDTQYF.

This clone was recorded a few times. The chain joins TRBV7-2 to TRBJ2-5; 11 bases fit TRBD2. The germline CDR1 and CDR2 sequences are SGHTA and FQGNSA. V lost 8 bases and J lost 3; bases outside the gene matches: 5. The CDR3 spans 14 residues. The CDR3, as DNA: TGTGCCAGCGCTTTGGGACTAGCGGAAGAGACCCAGTACTTC. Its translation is CASALGLAEETQYF.

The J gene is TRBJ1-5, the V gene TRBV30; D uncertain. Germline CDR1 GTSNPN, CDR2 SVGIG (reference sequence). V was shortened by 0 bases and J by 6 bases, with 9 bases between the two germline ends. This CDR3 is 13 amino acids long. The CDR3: CAWSVGVFQPQHF. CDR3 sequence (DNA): TGTGCCTGGAGTGTTGGGGTTTTTCAGCCCCAGCATTTT.

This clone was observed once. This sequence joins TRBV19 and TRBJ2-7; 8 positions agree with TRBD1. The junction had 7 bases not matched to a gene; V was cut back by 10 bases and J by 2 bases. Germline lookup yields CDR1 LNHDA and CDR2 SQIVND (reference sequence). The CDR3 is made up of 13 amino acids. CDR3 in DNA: TGTGCCACCACATCGGACAGGGCCTACGAGCAGTACTTC. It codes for CATTSDRAYEQYF. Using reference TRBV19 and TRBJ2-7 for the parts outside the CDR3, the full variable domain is DGGITQSPKYLFRKEGQNVTLSCEQNLNHDAMYWYRQDPGQGLRLIYYSQIVNDFQKGDIAEGYSVSREKKESFPLTVTSAQKNPTAFYLCATTSDRAYEQYFGPGTRLTVT.

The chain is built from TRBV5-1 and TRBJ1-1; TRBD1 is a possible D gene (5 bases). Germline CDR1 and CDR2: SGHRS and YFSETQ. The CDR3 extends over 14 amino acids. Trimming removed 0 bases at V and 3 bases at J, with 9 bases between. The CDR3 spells CASSLDGADTEAFF. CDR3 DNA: TGCGCCAGCAGCTTGGACGGGGCGGACACTGAAGCTTTCTTT.

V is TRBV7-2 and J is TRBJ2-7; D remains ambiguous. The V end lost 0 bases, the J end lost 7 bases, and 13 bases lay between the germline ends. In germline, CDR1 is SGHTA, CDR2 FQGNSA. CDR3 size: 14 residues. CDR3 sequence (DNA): TGTGCCAGCAGCTTAGCGCTGGCCTCCGGGGAGCAGTACTTC. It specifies CASSLALASGEQYF.

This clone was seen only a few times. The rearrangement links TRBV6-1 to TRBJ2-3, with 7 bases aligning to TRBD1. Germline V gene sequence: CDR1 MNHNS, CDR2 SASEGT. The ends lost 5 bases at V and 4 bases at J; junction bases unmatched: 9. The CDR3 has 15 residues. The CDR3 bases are TGTGCCAGCAGTCCCGTAGGGGGCGCGGCAGATACGCAGTATTTT. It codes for CASSPVGGAADTQYF.

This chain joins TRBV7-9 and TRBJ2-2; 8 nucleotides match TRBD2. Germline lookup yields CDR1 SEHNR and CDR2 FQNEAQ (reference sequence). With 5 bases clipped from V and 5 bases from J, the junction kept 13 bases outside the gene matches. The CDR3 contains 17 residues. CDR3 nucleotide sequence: TGTGCCAGCAGCCCCCGCGGGGTAGCGGGATTGACCGGGGAGCTGTTTTTT. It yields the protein CASSPRGVAGLTGELFF.

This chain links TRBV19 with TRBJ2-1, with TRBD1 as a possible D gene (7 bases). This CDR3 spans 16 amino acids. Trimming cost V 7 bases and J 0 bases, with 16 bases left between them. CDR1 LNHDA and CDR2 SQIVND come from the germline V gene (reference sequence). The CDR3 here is CASKGGQLSSYNEQFF. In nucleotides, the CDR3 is TGTGCCAGTAAGGGGGGACAGTTGAGCTCCTACAATGAGCAGTTCTTC.

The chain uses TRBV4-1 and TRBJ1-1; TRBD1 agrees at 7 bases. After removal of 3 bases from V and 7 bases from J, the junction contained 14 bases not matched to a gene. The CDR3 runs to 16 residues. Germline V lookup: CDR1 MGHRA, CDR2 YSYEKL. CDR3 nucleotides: TGCGCCAGCAGCCACGTAAGCTTGACAGGGTTGGATGAAGCTTTCTTT. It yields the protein CASSHVSLTGLDEAFF.

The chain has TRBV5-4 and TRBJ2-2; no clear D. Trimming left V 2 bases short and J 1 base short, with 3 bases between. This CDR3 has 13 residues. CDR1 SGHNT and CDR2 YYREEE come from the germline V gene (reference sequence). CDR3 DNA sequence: TGTGCCAGCAGCTTAGGGAACACCGGGGAGCTGTTTTTT. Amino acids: CASSLGNTGELFF.

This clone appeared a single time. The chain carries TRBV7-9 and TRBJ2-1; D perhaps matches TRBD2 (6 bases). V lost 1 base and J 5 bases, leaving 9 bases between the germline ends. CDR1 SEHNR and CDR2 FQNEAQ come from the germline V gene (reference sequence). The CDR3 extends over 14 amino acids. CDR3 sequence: CASSLGGGNNEQFF. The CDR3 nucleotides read TGTGCCAGCAGCTTAGGGGGCGGGAACAATGAGCAGTTCTTC. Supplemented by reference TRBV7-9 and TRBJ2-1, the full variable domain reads DTGVSQNPRHKITKRGQNVTFRCDPISEHNRLYWYRQTLGQGPEFLTYFQNEAQLEKSRLLSDRFSAERPKGSFSTLEIQRTEQGDSAMYLCASSLGGGNNEQFFGPGTRLTVL.

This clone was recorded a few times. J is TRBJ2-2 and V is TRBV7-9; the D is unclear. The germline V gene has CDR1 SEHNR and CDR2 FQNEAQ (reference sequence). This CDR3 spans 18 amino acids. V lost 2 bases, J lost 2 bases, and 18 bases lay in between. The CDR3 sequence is CASSLITRDDFNTGELFF. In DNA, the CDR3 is TGTGCCAGCAGCTTAATTACCCGAGACGACTTCAACACCGGGGAGCTGTTTTTT.

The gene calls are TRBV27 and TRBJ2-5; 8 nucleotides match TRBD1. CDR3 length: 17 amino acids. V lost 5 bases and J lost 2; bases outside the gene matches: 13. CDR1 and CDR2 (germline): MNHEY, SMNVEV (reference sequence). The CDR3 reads CASSAEGLGQGQETQYF. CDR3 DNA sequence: TGTGCCAGCAGTGCCGAGGGCCTAGGACAGGGACAAGAGACCCAGTACTTC.

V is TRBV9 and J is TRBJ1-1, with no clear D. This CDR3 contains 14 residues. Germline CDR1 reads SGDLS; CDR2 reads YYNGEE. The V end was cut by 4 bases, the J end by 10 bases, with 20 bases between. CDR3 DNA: TGTGCCAGCAGCCTATCCCCTCTAGGTGTCGGAGCTTTCTTT. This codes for CASSLSPLGVGAFF.

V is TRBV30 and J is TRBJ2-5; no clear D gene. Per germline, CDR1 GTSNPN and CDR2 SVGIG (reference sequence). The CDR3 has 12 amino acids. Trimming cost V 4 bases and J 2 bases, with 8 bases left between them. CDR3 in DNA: TGTGCCTGGACGCGCTCTCAAGAGACCCAGTACTTC. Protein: CAWTRSQETQYF.

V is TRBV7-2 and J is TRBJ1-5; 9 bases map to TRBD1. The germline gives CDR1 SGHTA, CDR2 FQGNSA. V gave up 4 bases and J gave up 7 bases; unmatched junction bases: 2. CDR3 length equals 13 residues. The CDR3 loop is CASSSGQGQPQHF. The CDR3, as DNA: TGTGCCAGCAGCTCCGGACAGGGGCAGCCCCAGCATTTT.

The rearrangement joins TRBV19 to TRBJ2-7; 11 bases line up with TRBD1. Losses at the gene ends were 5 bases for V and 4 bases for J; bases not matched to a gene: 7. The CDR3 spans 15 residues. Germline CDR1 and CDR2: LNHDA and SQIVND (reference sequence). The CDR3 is CASSGGDRGRYEQYF. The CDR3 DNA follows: TGTGCCAGTAGTGGAGGGGACAGGGGGAGATACGAGCAGTACTTC.

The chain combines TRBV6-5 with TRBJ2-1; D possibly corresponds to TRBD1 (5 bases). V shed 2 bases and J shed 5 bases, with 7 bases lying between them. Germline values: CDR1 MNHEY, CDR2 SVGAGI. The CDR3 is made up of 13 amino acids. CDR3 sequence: CASSYLQDNEQFF. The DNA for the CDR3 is TGTGCCAGCAGTTACCTACAGGACAATGAGCAGTTCTTC.